The 14 T cell receptor beta chains given below trace back to one sample, sequenced in a study of T cell responses to AZD1222 COVID-19 vaccine. Sequencing was performed with immunoSEQ multiplex PCR; in TCRdb, only in-frame clones are kept and a portion is missing. The sample has over 70,000 clones, approximately 89% seen once. Specimen: peripheral blood, collected 28 days after the second AZD1222 dose. These receptors originate from an adult who received the AZD1222 COVID-19 vaccine.

The gene calls are TRBV4-1 and TRBJ1-6; unclear D gene. The V end was cut by 2 bases, the J end by 9 bases, with 17 bases between. CDR3 length equals 16 residues. Germline CDR1 reads MGHRA; CDR2 reads YSYEKL. The CDR3 bases are TGCGCCAGCAGCCAATCTCCCGGACTCATGGTTTCACCCCTCCACTTT. Protein product: CASSQSPGLMVSPLHF.

The CDR3 spells CASSQEGRRGTEAFF. In nucleotides, the CDR3 is TGTGCCAGCAGCCAAGAGGGTAGGAGGGGCACTGAAGCTTTCTTT. This chain connects TRBV4-2 to TRBJ1-1; tentatively, D is TRBD1 (5 bases). The CDR3 is 15 amino acids. Trimming took off 0 bases at V and 4 bases at J, with 12 bases between the two ends. Germline V CDR1 and CDR2: LGHNA, YNFKEQ.

J is TRBJ2-7 and V is TRBV5-6; 12 bases match TRBD1. CDR3 length equals 17 residues. V lost 1 base and J lost 6; bases outside the gene matches: 11. Germline V lookup: CDR1 SGHDT, CDR2 YYEEEE. The CDR3 is CASSLLGQGAWDGEQYF. In DNA form, the CDR3 reads TGTGCCAGCAGCTTGTTGGGACAGGGGGCTTGGGATGGCGAGCAGTACTTC. Full variable domain (outside the CDR3, taken from reference TRBV5-6 and TRBJ2-7): DAGVTQSPTHLIKTRGQQVTLRCSPKSGHDTVSWYQQALGQGPQFIFQYYEEEERQRGNFPDRFSGHQFPNYSSELNVNALLLGDSALYLCASSLLGQGAWDGEQYFGPGTRLTVT.

V and J are TRBV27 and TRBJ2-7; 9 bases map to TRBD2. The trim removed 0 bases at V and 5 bases at J, leaving 5 bases unmatched. CDR3 length: 15 amino acids. CDR1 and CDR2 (germline): MNHEY, SMNVEV (reference sequence). The CDR3 DNA is TGTGCCAGCAGTTTATCGCGGGGGGGATCCAACGAGCAGTACTTC. The encoded protein is CASSLSRGGSNEQYF.

The gene calls are TRBV4-1 and TRBJ1-4, with 7 bases that match TRBD1. CDR1 and CDR2 (germline): MGHRA, YSYEKL. The CDR3 is made up of 16 amino acids. The V and J ends lost 5 bases and 6 bases, in that order; junction bases with no gene match: 12. The CDR3 nucleotides read TGCGCCAGCAGCGACCCAGGGGGACAGCGGTATGAAAAACTGTTTTTT. It is translated as CASSDPGGQRYEKLFF.

The J gene is TRBJ2-5, the V gene TRBV11-3; D perhaps matches TRBD1 (5 bases). The CDR3 sequence is 13 residues long. CDR1 is SGHNT, CDR2 YENEEA, per germline. The V and J ends lost 2 bases and 4 bases respectively, with 8 bases between them. For the CDR3, the DNA is TGTGCCAGCAGCTTAATAGGGGCAGAGACCCAGTACTTC. It specifies CASSLIGAETQYF.

V and J are TRBV27 and TRBJ1-6; maybe TRBD1 (6 bases). This CDR3 contains 14 residues. The germline V and J ends were trimmed by 5 bases and 9 bases, with 14 bases remaining between them. Germline lookup yields CDR1 MNHEY and CDR2 SMNVEV (reference sequence). The CDR3 DNA reads as TGTGCCAGCAGTATCGGACAGTCGATTTCACCCCTCCACTTT. Protein product: CASSIGQSISPLHF.

This chain uses TRBV20-1 with TRBJ2-3, with D maybe TRBD2 (5 bases). The V gene lost 3 bases and the J gene lost 9 bases, with 10 bases spanning the gap. This CDR3 is 11 amino acids long. Germline V gene lookup returns CDR1 DFQATT and CDR2 SNEGSKA (reference sequence). The CDR3 here is CSASDYETQYF. In DNA form, the CDR3 reads TGCAGTGCTAGTGACTACGAAACGCAGTATTTT.

The rearrangement links TRBV27 to TRBJ1-6; maybe TRBD1 (6 bases). The CDR3 totals 15 residues. The V end lost 7 bases, the J end lost 10 bases, and 20 bases lay between the germline ends. CDR1 and CDR2 (germline): MNHEY, SMNVEV (reference sequence). CDR3 loop: CASTTQGSPRSPLHF. Here the CDR3 DNA reads TGTGCCAGCACTACACAGGGATCCCCCCGGTCACCCCTCCACTTT.

The chain carries TRBV12-3 or TRBV12-4 and TRBJ1-1; the match to TRBD1 covers 7 bases. Trimming cost V 8 bases and J 0 bases; bases outside gene matches: 3. There are 13 residues in the CDR3. CDR3 loop: CASGDSLNTEAFF. The DNA for the CDR3 is TGTGCCAGCGGGGACAGTTTGAACACTGAAGCTTTCTTT.

The sample holds one count of this clone. The gene calls are TRBV5-4 and TRBJ2-2, with 7 bases matching TRBD1. After removal of 4 bases from V and 6 bases from J, the junction contained 9 bases not matched to a gene. The CDR3 totals 15 residues. CDR1 SGHNT and CDR2 YYREEE come from the germline V gene (reference sequence). The CDR3 protein is CASSRPTGDPGELFF. CDR3 coding DNA: TGTGCCAGCAGCCGACCCACAGGGGACCCCGGGGAGCTGTTTTTT.

The chain carries TRBV7-9 and TRBJ2-7, with D uncertain. CDR3 length: 14 residues. Germline V gene lookup returns CDR1 SEHNR and CDR2 FQNEAQ (reference sequence). V lost 1 base, J lost 2 bases, and 9 bases lay in between. The DNA of the CDR3 is TGTGCCAGCAGCTTAGAGGCAGTACCCTACGAGCAGTACTTC. It yields the protein CASSLEAVPYEQYF.

The chain couples TRBV7-6 to TRBJ2-5, with D perhaps matching TRBD1 or TRBD2 (7 bases each). Trimming shortened V by 4 bases and J by 2 bases, and 20 bases separated the two germline ends. There are 17 residues in the CDR3. CDR1 and CDR2 from the germline V gene are SGHVS and FNYEAQ. The CDR3 region has the DNA TGTGCCAGCAGCTACCACGCCCGACAGGGACTACAAGAGACCCAGTACTTC. It is translated as CASSYHARQGLQETQYF.

The chain joins TRBV20-1 to TRBJ1-2, with unresolved D. This CDR3 region has 11 residues. Germline CDR1 is DFQATT and CDR2 is SNEGSKA (reference sequence). V was trimmed by 0 bases and J by 5 bases, leaving 4 bases between them. DNA of the CDR3: TGCAGTGCTAGAGACTCTTATGGCTACACCTTC. It translates to CSARDSYGYTF.